The sample holds a few counts of the clone carrying this T cell receptor (beta chain). This sample is part of a study of Graves' ophthalmopathy and Graves' hyperthyroidism. CDR3 length equals 15 residues. Trimming pared 0 bases from V and 6 bases from J, leaving 17 bases between. Looked up from germline, CDR1 is DFQATT and CDR2 is SNEGSKA (reference sequence). If patients had other autoimmune diseases, uncontrolled infections, pregnancy or lactation, they were excluded. Amplification targeted the TCR beta CDR3 regions, with RNA transcripts as the source material. Following a first-round RT-PCR that used HTBI primers, a second-round multiplex PCR was carried out. MiXCR was run by TCRdb on the multiplex PCR reads, yielding one entry per CDR3 protein. Among 220,000 or so distinct CDR3 sequences listed, roughly 21% were seen once.

The rearrangement joins TRBV20-1 to TRBJ1-1, with D possibly being TRBD1 (5 bases). This TCR was sampled from a woman between 45 and 60 years old with Graves' ophthalmopathy. The material sequenced was peripheral blood. As DNA, the CDR3 is TGCAGTGCTAGAGATGGAGGGGATGTTTCATCTGAAGCTTTCTTT. This gives the protein CSARDGGDVSSEAFF.